This paragraph covers one TCR beta chain sequence. The germline CDR1 and CDR2 sequences are SQVTM and ANQGSEA. With 6 bases clipped from V and 13 bases from J, the junction kept 19 bases outside the gene matches. The CDR3 loop spans 15 amino acids. The data are from a study of blood T cells in healthy people across ages. Alongside a J-beta primer mix, a sample-barcoded 5' primer served in a second PCR lasting roughly 6 to 11 cycles. TCRdb processed the 5' RACE reads anew with MiXCR; each CDR3 protein has one entry. Of about 1.6 million distinct CDR3 sequences listed, 30% to 35% are singletons. The chain links TRBV29-1 to TRBJ2-4; 9 nucleotides match TRBD1. The TCR comes from a woman in her 30s in good health. The sample was blood. As DNA, the CDR3 is TGCAGCGTGACCTTCGGGGGACAGGGATTTCGGGAGCAGTACTTC. It yields the protein CSVTFGGQGFREQYF.